There are a few counts of the clone carrying this T cell receptor beta chain. A read error may account for a junction end that differs from germline. This sample stems from a study of identical twins. Germline-derived CDR1 and CDR2 are SGHKS and YYEKEE (reference sequence). This CDR3 has 12 amino acids. Each CDR3 protein is one row after TCRdb ran MiXCR on the 5' RACE reads. The sample has about 470,000 distinct CDR3 sequences, 24% seen once; the top ten hold roughly 3%. These data were likewise used in another study, on T cells expressing NK-cell markers.

Sequenced material: CD4+ T cells sorted from blood. The receptor was derived from a woman in her late teens or twenties in good health. The V and J genes are TRBV5-5 and TRBJ2-3; no clear D. CDR3 protein: CASSLLLEVWNF. The CDR3, as DNA: TGTGCCAGCAGCCTCCTTTTAGAAGTCTGGAATTTT.